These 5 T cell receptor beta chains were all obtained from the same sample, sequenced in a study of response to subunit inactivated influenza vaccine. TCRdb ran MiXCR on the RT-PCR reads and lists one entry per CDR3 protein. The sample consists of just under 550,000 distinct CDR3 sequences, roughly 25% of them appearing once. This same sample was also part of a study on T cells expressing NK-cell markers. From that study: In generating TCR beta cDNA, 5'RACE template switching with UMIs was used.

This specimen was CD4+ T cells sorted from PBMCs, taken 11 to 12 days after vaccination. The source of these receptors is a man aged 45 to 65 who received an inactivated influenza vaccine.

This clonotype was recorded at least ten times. The CDR3 bases are TGTGCCAGCAGTTTAGCGGGACAGGTCTACGAGCAGTACTTC. Residues: CASSLAGQVYEQYF. V and J are TRBV12-3 or TRBV12-4 and TRBJ2-7; 8 bases map to TRBD1. The CDR3 consists of 14 residues. V shed 0 bases and J 3 bases; nucleotides not matched to a gene: 1.

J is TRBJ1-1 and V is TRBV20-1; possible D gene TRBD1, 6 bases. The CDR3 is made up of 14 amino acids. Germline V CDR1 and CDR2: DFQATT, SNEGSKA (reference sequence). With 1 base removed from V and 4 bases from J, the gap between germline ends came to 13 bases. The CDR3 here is CSARVGGQGTEAFF. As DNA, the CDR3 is TGCAGTGCTAGAGTTGGGGGGCAGGGCACTGAAGCTTTCTTT.

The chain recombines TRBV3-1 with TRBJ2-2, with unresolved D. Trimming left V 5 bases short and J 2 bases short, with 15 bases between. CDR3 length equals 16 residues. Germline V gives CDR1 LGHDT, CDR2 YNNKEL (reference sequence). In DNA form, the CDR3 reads TGTGCCAGCAGCGGGTGGAAAGTCTTAAACACCGGGGAGCTGTTTTTT. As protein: CASSGWKVLNTGELFF.

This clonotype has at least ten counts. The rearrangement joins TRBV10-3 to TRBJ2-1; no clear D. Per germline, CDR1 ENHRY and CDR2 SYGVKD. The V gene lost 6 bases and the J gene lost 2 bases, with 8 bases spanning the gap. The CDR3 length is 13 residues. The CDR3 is CAIRDGTYNEQFF. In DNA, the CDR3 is TGTGCCATCAGGGACGGAACCTACAATGAGCAGTTCTTC.

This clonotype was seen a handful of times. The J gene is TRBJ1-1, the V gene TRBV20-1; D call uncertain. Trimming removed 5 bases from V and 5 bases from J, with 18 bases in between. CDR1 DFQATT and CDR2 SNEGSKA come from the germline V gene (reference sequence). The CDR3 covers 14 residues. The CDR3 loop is CSARKGPGGTEAFF. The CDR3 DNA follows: TGCAGTGCTCGTAAGGGCCCGGGAGGGACTGAAGCTTTCTTT.